Reported below is one TCR beta chain. What antigen it recognizes has not been identified. Base-call qualities are not available, and no considerably larger clone is one nucleotide away. Libraries were built with the immunoSEQ multiplex PCR assay. For the multiplex PCR, a mixture combining 60 forward primers for TCR Vbeta segments and 13 reverse primers for TCR Jbeta segments was used. The CDR3 region of rearranged TCR beta genes was amplified from genomic DNA with a multiplex PCR assay. The amplified TCR beta libraries were sequenced on the Illumina HiSeq System as 87-base-pair reads. On the study's bioinformatics: A later analysis tallied 75 million to 85 million unique TCR beta chains across the 550 to 850 repertoires, and about 12 million of those chains were shared by two or more donors. To remove PCR and sequencing errors, raw reads were error-corrected and collapsed into unique sequences using a nearest-neighbor algorithm that merged closely related sequences. To assign V, D and J gene segments, CDR3 sequences were aligned to IMGT reference sequences. For a sequence to be retained, a match of at least six nucleotides to both a V gene segment and a J gene segment was required. A rearrangement was called productive if the CDR3 had no stop codons and remained in frame with V and J, and every other rearrangement was called non-productive. CDR3 was defined according to IMGT convention as the region running from the second conserved V-encoded cysteine to the conserved J-encoded phenylalanine. The earlier analysis of about 610 of the donors excluded any sequence lacking an unambiguous match to a single V gene segment. An earlier analysis of fewer than 650 of the donors classified V segments as functional when productive rearrangements were above 56.7% and as segregating when the standard deviation between donors was above 5%. To diagnose cytomegalovirus status from the catalog of TCR beta chain sequences, a statistical classification framework was built. In a later analysis, V and J genes were assigned by comparing TCR nucleotide sequences against IMGT/GENE-DB human TR gene sequences. The TCRdist pipeline was used in a later analysis to assign CDR3 sequences and most-parsimonious VDJ recombination scenarios. A later analysis defined each TCR beta chain by its CDR3 amino acid sequence plus V-gene family, and excluded reads lacking a unique V-gene family. In a later analysis, fewer than 650 highly shared, low-generation-probability nucleotide sequences were removed to address suspected cross-contamination and a sequencing artifact. In a later analysis, a clonal expansion index was calculated for each public chain from normalized within-repertoire ranks of inferred template counts. In a later analysis, generation probabilities were computed with a VDJ recombination model fitted to out-of-frame rearrangements, and the resulting probabilities were checked against IGoR. A later analysis scored TCR-TCR, TCR-HLA and TCR-CMV co-occurrence with hypergeometric tests, applying a repertoire-size bias correction to TCR pairs. A later analysis estimated false discovery rates by permuting HLA or CMV assignments 20 times. A later analysis grouped co-occurring TCRs with DBSCAN, adding TCRdist sequence similarity when clustering within HLA-allele-positive subsets. Repertoires with fewer than 30,000 or more than 120,000 public chains, plus five repertoires with anomalous nucleotide sharing, were excluded from co-occurrence clustering. TCRdb's version of the immuneACCESS table is confined to in-frame rearrangements and falls short of the full clone set. An unresolved V gene accounts for under half of the shortfall where checked; the remainder is of unknown origin. For V, J and clone size, that table is used; D and trimming come from the DNA. The table for this sample lists about 120,000 clones; 75% to 90% of them were counted only once. In total, the top ten clones hold about 1.8% of the sample.

The data originate from a study of cytomegalovirus exposure and HLA in healthy donors (dated by TCRdb to 2017 to 2019). Concerning the study at large: An earlier analysis of a few hundred of the donors reported approximately 300 Gb of sequence data and 90 million to 120 million unique TCR beta sequences obtained from around 180 million T cells. An early release covering just under 650 HLA-typed donors comprised about 320 gigabases of sequencing data and tens of millions of unique TCR sequences. The genetic ancestry cluster associated with self-reported Caucasian donors included around four fifths of the roughly 410 genotyped donors. The study aimed to test whether signatures of past pathogen exposure could be identified by cataloging public T cell receptors. The T cell repertoires of 550 to 850 subjects were profiled by immunosequencing and related to cytomegalovirus serostatus. Besides the first cohort of hundreds of subjects, a separate validation cohort made up of about 120 different subjects was used. To predict cytomegalovirus infection status, the study brought together high-throughput TCR immunosequencing, statistical association of individual TCRs with disease status, and machine learning. A later analysis re-analyzed previously published TCR beta repertoires from about 600 donors and added high-resolution HLA genotyping to study TCR occurrence patterns. Rather than drawing on any new phenotypic data, the later analysis identified candidate immune exposures from TCR beta sequences and the way those sequences occurred across donors. In an earlier analysis of around 540 of the donors, high-throughput TCR beta sequencing was used to judge whether each TCR beta V gene segment behaved as functional or pseudogenic. Donor age, sex, ethnicity and CMV serostatus were compiled alongside the repertoire data. A later genetic analysis used genome-wide SNP genotypes for about three fifths of the roughly 700 donors, treating that subset as a discovery cohort. Every repertoire in the discovery cohort had been generated on one and the same sequencing platform. Both class I and class II loci were covered by HLA typing, at four-digit resolution. Typing coverage varied by locus: roughly 629-640 donors for A, B, C, DRB1 and DQB1; approximately 500 for DQA1; about 590 for DPA1; roughly 450 for DPB1. A handful of DR-DQ haplotypes were handled as single units for association and clustering because linkage in the cohort was strong. On average, over 200,000 unique TCR beta nucleotide sequences were sequenced per donor among some 420 genotyped donors of the cohort, with roughly a sixth of those sequences being non-productive.

The CDR3 measures 14 amino acids from cysteine to phenylalanine. Only CDR3 DNA is held: 42 bases, read in frame from base 1. The germline V gene (reference sequence) yields SGHNT for CDR1 and YYREEE for CDR2. Cut back by 0 bases and 7 bases, the V and J ends lie 14 bases apart. The cohort was made up of 500 to 800 healthy bone marrow donors. At the time of sampling, all cohort members were nominally healthy, though unrecorded immune exposures were likely present. The donor tested CMV seronegative and was one of the 352 seronegative cohort members. A peripheral blood sample was collected from each donor, and TCR beta sequencing was performed on peripheral blood mononuclear cells. Genomic DNA was extracted from the blood cell samples with the Qiagen DNeasy Blood Extraction Kit. Summary of the overall study and its limitations: When HLA alleles, especially DR and DQ, strongly co-occurred, attributing TCR associations to individual alleles was difficult. The 87-base-pair reads could not distinguish some IMGT-functional V segments, including TRBV6-2 and TRBV6-3, so those segments were excluded. A few of the identified cytomegalovirus-associated TCR beta chains were confirmed in vitro to be specific for cytomegalovirus antigens. Broadly in line with IMGT annotations, most TCR beta V segments showed up in productive rearrangements about 87% or about 30% of the time in an earlier analysis of around 550 of the donors. Most TCR sequences were observed very rarely across donors, whereas some public TCRs were present in many individuals. A later analysis found that most CMV-associated TCR beta chains appeared HLA-restricted, with HLA associations seemingly driven largely by CMV exposure. In both the original and validation cohorts, the classifier was reported to diagnose cytomegalovirus status with high specificity and sensitivity. The cohort was sequenced for TCR beta chains only, and without alpha or paired-chain data the features that could be detected were limited. A group of highly shared sequence variants was considered likely to be a technical artifact of the sequencing pipeline. Sequencing depth was assumed to be roughly uniform across donors in the presence/absence analyses, though that assumption may not hold. Because HLA typing was unavailable for some donors at each locus, only the typed subset was used in association tests. Correlated functional status among segregating V segments might be attributable to linkage disequilibrium, but an unknown experimental factor could not be ruled out. The authors suggested that the approach could potentially be generalized to other disease states and immunological phenotypes. A total of 150 to 200 TCR beta chains were listed by the study as associated with cytomegalovirus. A further reported finding was that TCR beta sequences accurately predicted the HLA-A and HLA-B alleles for most subjects in the first cohort. In a later analysis, HLA-associated TCR beta chains showed more clonal expansion and lower generation probabilities than non-associated chains that were equally common. The earlier analysis of 587 of the donors excluded over 15 rarely observed V segments, including chromosome 9 orphons, because counts were too low. In a later genetic analysis, a missense DCLRE1C variant was associated with V-gene and J-gene trimming of TCR beta chains, and the association was replicated in an independent cohort. At a false discovery rate of 0.05, a later analysis linked under 20,000 TCR beta sequences to specific HLA alleles. A later analysis found that TCR association rates varied across HLA loci, with DRB1 alleles showing the most associated TCRs and HLA-C alleles the fewest. In a later analysis, several top co-occurrence clusters were reported to appear linked to parvovirus B19, influenza, CMV and Epstein-Barr virus. A later genetic analysis reported fewer N-insertions in productive TCRs among donors in an Asian-associated ancestry cluster than the approximately 670-donor mean. Immune exposure information for the cohort was limited to CMV serostatus.

Sequencing was done on a sample of PBMCs. The rearranged segments are TRBV5-4 and TRBJ2-7; matching of 5 bases hints at TRBD2 as the D gene. The clonotype was recovered from a middle-aged man in good health and CMV-seronegative. The nucleotides read TGTGCCAGCAGCTTGGATCCGGGAACGGGGGAGCAGTACTTC. Protein translation: CASSLDPGTGEQYF.